This T cell receptor beta chain was sequenced in a study of T cell responses to AZD1222 COVID-19 vaccine. The germline V gene encodes CDR1 SGHTA and CDR2 FQGNSA. This CDR3 is built from 14 residues. Unmatched junction bases numbered 9, after V lost 6 bases and J lost 5 bases. TCRdb's copy holds only in-frame clones and misses some; the assay was immunoSEQ multiplex PCR. The data show fewer than 110,000 clones, around 90% seen once. The chain is built from TRBV7-2 and TRBJ2-7, with 8 positions matching TRBD2. The specimen was peripheral blood, collected 28 days after the second AZD1222 dose. The TCR was taken from an adult who received the AZD1222 COVID-19 vaccine. CDR3 coding DNA: TGTGCCAGCAGGCCTTCCGGGACTAGGGACGAGCAGTACTTC. Protein sequence: CASRPSGTRDEQYF.